What follows is one T cell receptor (beta chain) and its context. Its antigen is not known. This sample stems from a study of T-cell reconstitution after alpha-beta-depleted transplantation in children. As it was prepared, the TCRbeta library received unique molecular identifiers. TCRdb re-called the PCR reads with MiXCR, one entry per CDR3 protein. The sample lists 600,000 to 800,000 distinct CDR3 sequences, about an eighth occurring once. The V end lost 0 bases, the J end lost 0 bases, and 12 bases lay between the germline ends. Germline lookup yields CDR1 KGHSY and CDR2 FQNENV. The CDR3 is 18 amino acids. Points from the study as a whole: Several hundred graft clones that had expanded were reportedly the source of alpha-beta T cells about two months after transplant. Where some patients showed high TCRbeta diversity at day 60, it came from recipient T cells and thymic progenitors that had survived.

The genes are TRBV16 and TRBJ2-6, with unresolved D. The clonotype was recovered from a girl aged 2 to 9 with congenital amegakaryocytic thrombocytopenia, due to receive a stem cell transplant. The source material was PBMCs, sampled before TCRalphabeta/CD19-depleted stem cell transplant. CDR3 residues: CASSQSVRLLSGANVLTF. CDR3 nucleotide sequence: TGTGCCAGCAGCCAATCCGTGCGCCTTCTCTCTGGGGCCAACGTCCTGACTTTC. The entire variable domain, with the rest obtained from reference TRBV16 and TRBJ2-6, is as follows: GEEVAQTPKHLVRGEGQKAKLYCAPIKGHSYVFWYQQVLKNEFKFLISFQNENVFDETGMPKERFSAKCLPNSPCSLEIQATKLEDSAVYFCASSQSVRLLSGANVLTFGAGSRLTVL.